A single sample is the source of the 18 T cell receptor beta chains below, sequenced in a study of T-cell memory formation after mild COVID-19. TCRdb recomputed calls from the 5' RACE reads with MiXCR, one row per CDR3 protein. The data show roughly 310,000 distinct CDR3 sequences, with more than 15% seen just once and around a fifth held by the top ten. The sequencing input was PBMCs or a T cell subset sorted from them (not recorded which). These receptors were taken from a man younger than 30 who had mild COVID-19 (a few samples of this study predate the infection). Cell type and time point are not known.

The V call is TRBV7-9, the J call TRBJ1-1; D perhaps matches TRBD1 (6 bases). Germline lookup yields CDR1 SEHNR and CDR2 FQNEAQ (reference sequence). CDR3 length: 14 residues. V lost 5 bases and J lost 5, with 15 bases in between. The CDR3 loop is CASSQGPGETEAFF. CDR3 coding DNA: TGTGCCAGCAGCCAAGGTCCAGGGGAAACTGAAGCTTTCTTT.

The chain employs TRBV6-2 or TRBV6-3 and TRBJ2-4; D is possibly TRBD2 (5 bases). The V gene's germline CDR1 is MNHEY and CDR2 SVGEGT. The CDR3 sequence is 15 residues long. V was pared by 4 bases and J by 8 bases, with 18 bases between. CDR3 residues: CASSSGSRSADIQYF. CDR3 in DNA: TGTGCCAGCAGTTCGGGGTCCAGGTCTGCGGACATTCAGTACTTC.

This chain uses TRBV12-3 or TRBV12-4 with TRBJ2-5, with D possibly matching TRBD1 (5 bases). The CDR3 is 16 amino acids. The V end was cut by 1 base, the J end by 2 bases, with 14 bases between. CDR3 sequence (DNA): TGTGCCAGCAGTTTAGGGGTGGGGCTGCGTCAAGAGACCCAGTACTTC. Translating it yields CASSLGVGLRQETQYF.

This clonotype has only a few counts. V is TRBV2 and J is TRBJ2-1; the D is unclear. Trimming took 6 bases from V and 8 from J, leaving 8 bases between them. The germline V gene has CDR1 SNHLY and CDR2 FYNNEI. This CDR3 comprises 11 residues. Here the CDR3 DNA reads TGTGCCAGCAGCCTTACGTATGAGCAGTTCTTC. This encodes CASSLTYEQFF.

This sequence joins TRBV18 and TRBJ1-2, with a possible D match to TRBD1 (5 bases). The V and J ends lost 0 bases and 0 bases respectively, with 14 bases between them. This CDR3 comprises 17 residues. Germline CDR1 and CDR2: KGHSH and LQKENI. The CDR3 sequence: CASSPPGPLPSNYGYTF. In DNA, the CDR3 is TGTGCCAGCTCACCACCGGGGCCACTCCCCTCTAACTATGGCTACACCTTC.

This clonotype was seen only a few times. The genes are TRBV7-2 and TRBJ1-5; D uncertain. Germline CDR1 and CDR2: SGHTA and FQGNSA. V lost 5 bases and J 5 bases, leaving 10 bases between the germline ends. The CDR3 spans 13 residues. As DNA, the CDR3 is TGTGCCAGCAGCCGTAACTGGGATCAGCCCCAGCATTTT. Translating gives CASSRNWDQPQHF.

This clonotype has more than one count but fewer than ten. The rearrangement links TRBV6-2 or TRBV6-3 to TRBJ2-4; D unresolved. The CDR3 consists of 14 residues. The germline V gene has CDR1 MNHEY and CDR2 SVGEGT. V was cut by 8 bases and J by 1 base, with 12 bases left in between. CDR3 bases: TGTGCCAGCTCCCGATTCACGGCCAAAAACATTCAGTACTTC. As protein: CASSRFTAKNIQYF.

Only a few counts were recorded for this clonotype. The chain links TRBV28 to TRBJ1-4, with TRBD1 as a possible D gene (6 bases). Trimming cost V 6 bases and J 7 bases, with 18 bases left between them. Looked up from germline, CDR1 is MDHEN and CDR2 is SYDVKM. There are 15 residues in the CDR3. CDR3 DNA: TGTGCCAGCAGCCATAGGGGGGAGCGGGGTGAAAAACTGTTTTTT. Encoded protein: CASSHRGERGEKLFF.

The chain carries TRBV7-9 and TRBJ2-3; weak D call: TRBD2 (6 bases). V was trimmed by 2 bases and J by 0 bases, leaving 12 bases between them. The germline CDR1 and CDR2 sequences are SEHNR and FQNEAQ (reference sequence). The CDR3 spans 16 residues. CDR3 in amino acids: CASSLSPGTSTDTQYF. The DNA of the CDR3 is TGTGCCAGCAGCTTAAGTCCGGGGACTAGCACAGATACGCAGTATTTT.

This clonotype was counted a few times. The CDR3: CSVGTGEETQYF. Written as DNA, the CDR3 is TGCAGCGTGGGGACAGGAGAAGAGACCCAGTACTTC. The chain carries TRBV29-1 and TRBJ2-5; 8 bases align to TRBD1. The V and J ends lost 6 bases and 3 bases, in that order; junction bases with no gene match: 3. The CDR3 sequence is 12 residues long. CDR1 is SQVTM and CDR2 is ANQGSEA in the germline V gene.

CDR3 loop: CASSPGQGRDTQYF. CDR3 bases: TGTGCCAGCTCGCCAGGACAGGGCAGAGATACGCAGTATTTT. The chain uses TRBV18 and TRBJ2-3; 8 nucleotides agree with TRBD1. The ends lost 6 bases at V and 5 bases at J; junction bases unmatched: 7. The CDR3 loop spans 14 amino acids. The germline V gene has CDR1 KGHSH and CDR2 LQKENI.

V is TRBV12-3 or TRBV12-4 and J is TRBJ2-2, with TRBD1 matching 7 bases. V shed 6 bases and J 9 bases; nucleotides not matched to a gene: 4. The CDR3 is 12 amino acids. In nucleotides, the CDR3 is TGTGCCAGCAGCTCACAGGGGAGGGAGCTGTTTTTT. Its translation: CASSSQGRELFF.

The chain employs TRBV7-8 and TRBJ2-1; the match to TRBD2 covers 7 bases. CDR3 length: 17 amino acids. The V segment lost 5 bases and the J segment 6 bases; nucleotides outside the gene matches: 16. Germline-derived CDR1 and CDR2 are SGHVS and FQNEAQ. The CDR3 region is CASSGGLVSISVNEQFF. The CDR3 DNA reads as TGTGCCAGCAGCGGTGGACTAGTTTCGATTTCGGTCAATGAGCAGTTCTTC. The variable domain in full, with the rest retrieved from reference TRBV7-8 and TRBJ2-1, is GAGVSQSPRYKVAKRGQDVALRCDPISGHVSLFWYQQALGQGPEFLTYFQNEAQLDKSGLPSDRFFAERPEGSVSTLKIQRTQQEDSAVYLCASSGGLVSISVNEQFFGPGTRLTVL.

J is TRBJ2-5 and V is TRBV7-2; TRBD2 might be the D (7 bases). In germline, CDR1 is SGHTA, CDR2 FQGNSA. This CDR3 comprises 15 residues. V was trimmed by 7 bases and J by 2 bases, leaving 17 bases between them. CDR3 nucleotides: TGTGCCAGCAATAAAGGGGGGGGCCGACAAGAGACCCAGTACTTC. The encoded protein is CASNKGGGRQETQYF. The whole variable domain, filled in from reference TRBV7-2 and TRBJ2-5, reads GAGVSQSPSNKVTEKGKDVELRCDPISGHTALYWYRQSLGQGLEFLIYFQGNSAPDKSGLPSDRFSAERTGGSVSTLTIQRTQQEDSAVYLCASNKGGGRQETQYFGPGTRLLVL.

This clonotype was detected a few times. The V and J genes are TRBV4-1 and TRBJ1-3, with a tentative D call TRBD1 (5 bases). Looked up from germline, CDR1 is MGHRA and CDR2 is YSYEKL. Trimming pared 4 bases from V and 2 bases from J, leaving 21 bases between. This CDR3 contains 18 residues. The CDR3 region is CASSLFRDAGTAGNTIYF. The CDR3 DNA reads as TGCGCCAGCAGCCTATTCCGGGACGCCGGCACGGCTGGAAACACCATATATTTT.

This chain connects TRBV25-1 to TRBJ2-1; 14 bases are shared with TRBD2. V trimming: 10 bases; J trimming: 4 bases; junction bases outside the gene matches: 3. Germline CDR1 MGHDK, CDR2 SYGVNS. The CDR3 is 14 amino acids. DNA for the CDR3: TGTGCCATTGGACTAGCGGGGGGATACAATGAGCAGTTCTTC. Translation gives CAIGLAGGYNEQFF.

The chain links TRBV5-1 to TRBJ1-3, with a weak D call TRBD1 (5 bases). Germline V lookup: CDR1 SGHRS, CDR2 YFSETQ. V was cut by 0 bases and J by 3 bases, with 13 bases left in between. The CDR3 totals 16 residues. Written as DNA, the CDR3 is TGCGCCAGCAGCTTGGGGCGCCAGGGTGGTGGAAACACCATATATTTT. It is translated as CASSLGRQGGGNTIYF. Complete variable domain (other parts from reference TRBV5-1 and TRBJ1-3): KAGVTQTPRYLIKTRGQQVTLSCSPISGHRSVSWYQQTPGQGLQFLFEYFSETQRNKGNFPGRFSGRQFSNSRSEMNVSTLELGDSALYLCASSLGRQGGGNTIYFGEGSWLTVV.

The V call is TRBV20-1, the J call TRBJ2-6, with D hard to call. Germline assignment: CDR1 DFQATT and CDR2 SNEGSKA (reference sequence). V lost 6 bases and J lost 0, with 9 bases in between. CDR3 size: 14 residues. The CDR3 bases are TGCAGTGCAAAACTGCTCTCTGGGGCCAACGTCCTGACTTTC. It yields the protein CSAKLLSGANVLTF.